The entry that follows covers one T cell receptor beta chain sequence. Its target is unknown. Between the trimmed V and J ends, which lost 1 base and 5 bases, there was a span of 14 bases. CDR3 length equals 15 residues. Germline CDR1 reads SNHLY; CDR2 reads FYNNEI. The entry originates in a study of blood T cells in healthy people across ages. Using a J-beta primer mix together with a sample-barcoded 5' primer, a second PCR was run for 7 to 11 cycles. Every cDNA molecule carried a tag from a template-switch adaptor bearing 12 random nucleotides. TCRdb redid the calling of the 5' RACE reads with MiXCR, one entry per CDR3 protein. Of over 950,000 distinct CDR3 sequences listed, less than 45% are singletons. Aged about 6 to 95, donors were systemically healthy Caucasians from Russia. The extraction recovered at least 5 micrograms of total RNA per sample. Study-level points and caveats: Donor CMV status, an unknown factor, possibly confounded changes in expanded clonotypes.

The V call is TRBV2, the J call TRBJ1-1; a possible D gene is TRBD1 (5 bases). What was sequenced was blood. The TCR was taken from a man younger than 30 in good health. Written as DNA, the CDR3 is TGTGCCAGCAGTGAAGTCATGGGGGGTGGGACTGAAGCTTTCTTT. Translated: CASSEVMGGGTEAFF.